This T cell receptor (beta chain) is from a study of T cell responses to AZD1222 COVID-19 vaccine. Findings of the study overall: Just 5 to 7 people given AZD1222 tested seropositive at baseline. A mostly white British donor set with more females was recruited, and clonal diversity was possibly underestimated.

This clone was detected a few times. The antigen is undetermined. The germline V gene has CDR1 SGHTA and CDR2 FQGNSA. The CDR3 loop spans 15 amino acids. V was pared by 1 base and J by 4 bases, with 6 bases of the junction left unmatched. Profiling relied on immunoSEQ multiplex PCR, and the TCRdb table lists in-frame clones only, not all of them. Altogether 50,000 to 70,000 clones are present, nearly 90% being singletons, with the ten largest covering roughly 6%. The specimen was peripheral blood, collected 28 days after the second AZD1222 dose. The origin of this receptor is an adult who received the AZD1222 COVID-19 vaccine. J is TRBJ2-7 and V is TRBV7-2; 8 positions match TRBD1. CDR3 in amino acids: CASSLGTGIRYEQYF. The CDR3 DNA sequence: TGTGCCAGCAGCTTAGGGACAGGGATCCGTTACGAGCAGTACTTC.